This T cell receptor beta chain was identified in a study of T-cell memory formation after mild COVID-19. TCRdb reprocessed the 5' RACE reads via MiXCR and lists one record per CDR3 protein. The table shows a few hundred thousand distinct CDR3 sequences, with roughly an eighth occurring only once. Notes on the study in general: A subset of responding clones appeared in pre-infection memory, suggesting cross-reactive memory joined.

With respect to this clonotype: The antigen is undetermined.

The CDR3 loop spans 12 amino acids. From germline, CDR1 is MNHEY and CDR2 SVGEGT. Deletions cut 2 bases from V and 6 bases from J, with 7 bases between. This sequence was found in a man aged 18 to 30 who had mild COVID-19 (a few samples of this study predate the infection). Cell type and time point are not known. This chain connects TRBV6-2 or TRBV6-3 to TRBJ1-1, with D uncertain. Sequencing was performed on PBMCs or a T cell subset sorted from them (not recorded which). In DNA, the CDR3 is TGTGCCAGCAGTTACACGGCGGCTGAAGCTTTCTTT. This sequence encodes CASSYTAAEAFF.